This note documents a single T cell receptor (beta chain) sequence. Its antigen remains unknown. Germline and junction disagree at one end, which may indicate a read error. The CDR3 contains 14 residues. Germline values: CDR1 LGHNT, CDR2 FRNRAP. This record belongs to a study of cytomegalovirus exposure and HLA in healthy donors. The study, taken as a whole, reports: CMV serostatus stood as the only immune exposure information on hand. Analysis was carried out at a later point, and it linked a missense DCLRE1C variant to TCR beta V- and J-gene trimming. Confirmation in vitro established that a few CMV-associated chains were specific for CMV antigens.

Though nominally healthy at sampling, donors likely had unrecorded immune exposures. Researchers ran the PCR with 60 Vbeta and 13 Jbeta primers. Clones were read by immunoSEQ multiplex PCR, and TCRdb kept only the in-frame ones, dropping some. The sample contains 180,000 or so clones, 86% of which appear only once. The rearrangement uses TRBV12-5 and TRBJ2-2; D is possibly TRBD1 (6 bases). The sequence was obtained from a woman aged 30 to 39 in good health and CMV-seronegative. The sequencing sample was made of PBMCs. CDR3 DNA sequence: TGTGCTAGTGGGTTGGGGTCTGGGACAGGGGAGCTGTTTTTT. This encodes CASGLGSGTGELFF.